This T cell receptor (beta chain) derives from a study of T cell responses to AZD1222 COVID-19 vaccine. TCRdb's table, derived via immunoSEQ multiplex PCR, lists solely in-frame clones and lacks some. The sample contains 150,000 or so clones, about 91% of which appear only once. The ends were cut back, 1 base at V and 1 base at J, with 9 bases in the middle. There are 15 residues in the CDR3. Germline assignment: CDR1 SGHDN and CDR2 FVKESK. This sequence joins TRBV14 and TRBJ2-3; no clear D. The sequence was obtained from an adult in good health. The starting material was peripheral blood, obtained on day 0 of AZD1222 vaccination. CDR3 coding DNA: TGTGCCAGCAGCCAAGTACTGGCGCGCACAGATACGCAGTATTTT. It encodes CASSQVLARTDTQYF.